This TCR beta chain derives from a study of shared clonotypes between healthy human individuals. Regarding the study as a whole: Researchers found naive subsets generally carried larger estimated richness than memory subsets. Naive CD4 clonotype sharing across several donors was around 5%. Sorted-subset sequencing was shown by rarefaction to be incomplete despite large depth.

The table came from immunoSEQ multiplex PCR; TCRdb's copy has only in-frame clones and leaves some out. The data show roughly 500,000 clones, 90% to 97% seen once. A remark on this clone: Its antigen is not identified.

The length of the CDR3 is 15 residues. Trimming pared 7 bases from V and 2 bases from J, leaving 15 bases between. Germline V gene data show CDR1 as LNHDA and CDR2 as SQIVND (reference sequence). Sequencing was carried out using naive CD4+ T cells sorted from blood. The subset was: CD45RA+ positively selected. V is TRBV19 and J is TRBJ1-5, with D hard to call. This TCR was recovered from a woman in her thirties in good health. The CDR3, as DNA: TGTGCCAGTACCGTGGGAGGGTTTCGCAATCAGCCCCAGCATTTT. Translating gives CASTVGGFRNQPQHF.